One TCR beta chain is described in this entry. Its antigen is undetermined. This entry is derived from a study of T cells in Graves' hyperthyroidism and ophthalmopathy. RNA transcripts yielded amplified TCR beta CDR3 regions. HTBI primers drove first-round RT-PCR of the TCR CDR3. Each CDR3 protein is one row after TCRdb ran MiXCR on the multiplex PCR reads. Seen here are 500,000 to 600,000 distinct CDR3 sequences, over 15% observed once, and the top ten hold about 17%. Overall study results and limits: The model's output predicted ophthalmopathy at a median of about 6.5 months prior to onset.

Uncontrolled infection, other autoimmune disease, pregnancy and lactation each barred patients from inclusion. Between the trimmed V and J ends, which lost 1 base and 5 bases, there was a span of 9 bases. The CDR3 is 13 amino acids. Germline V lookup: CDR1 DFQATT, CDR2 SNEGSKA (reference sequence). This TCR derives from a woman between 18 and 29 years old with Graves' hyperthyroidism. Sequenced input: blood. The gene calls are TRBV20-1 and TRBJ2-1; D tentatively fits TRBD1 or TRBD2 (5 bases each). CDR3 in DNA: TGCAGTGCTAGAGGGGGACCTCACAATGAGCAGTTCTTC. Residues: CSARGGPHNEQFF.